The TCR beta chain described here comes from a study of low-dose radiotherapy and immunotherapy resistance in tumors. Indicated time point: after trial treatment. As to treatment: LDRT plus nivolumab, ipilimumab, low-dose cyclophosphamide and aspirin (RACIN trial). TRAV- and TRBV-specific primers were used for first-strand cDNA, which covered alpha and beta chains. For amplifying TCRs, the PCR ran for approximately 18 cycles with Phusion, which was used together with a constant-region primer and the adapter on the V primers. MiXCR, applied by TCRdb to the reads, yields one record per CDR3 protein. The table includes 95,000 to 100,000 distinct CDR3 sequences, 20% to 25% detected once. Per germline, CDR1 SNHLY and CDR2 FYNNEI. The CDR3 covers 15 residues. V dropped 4 bases and J dropped 0; count of bases not matched to a gene: 5. This clonotype was detected many times.

V and J are TRBV2 and TRBJ2-7, with 8 nucleotides matching TRBD1. This TCR was sampled from a male donor with prostate cancer. The sample consisted of PBMCs, taken after low-dose radiotherapy plus immunotherapy. The CDR3 loop reads CASSGPGTGSYEQYF. The CDR3 region has the DNA TGTGCCAGCAGTGGCCCCGGGACAGGCTCCTACGAGCAGTACTTC.